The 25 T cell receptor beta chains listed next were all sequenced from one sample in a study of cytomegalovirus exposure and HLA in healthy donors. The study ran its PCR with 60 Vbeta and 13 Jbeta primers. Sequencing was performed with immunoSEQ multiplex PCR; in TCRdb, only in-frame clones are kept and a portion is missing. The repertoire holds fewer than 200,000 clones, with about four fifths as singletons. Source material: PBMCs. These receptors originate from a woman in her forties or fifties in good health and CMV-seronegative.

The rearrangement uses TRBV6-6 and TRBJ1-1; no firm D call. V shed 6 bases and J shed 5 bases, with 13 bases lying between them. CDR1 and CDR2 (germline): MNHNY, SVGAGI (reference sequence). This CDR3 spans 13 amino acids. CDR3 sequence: CASSRDPETEAFF. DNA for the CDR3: TGTGCCAGCAGCCGCGACCCGGAGACTGAAGCTTTCTTT.

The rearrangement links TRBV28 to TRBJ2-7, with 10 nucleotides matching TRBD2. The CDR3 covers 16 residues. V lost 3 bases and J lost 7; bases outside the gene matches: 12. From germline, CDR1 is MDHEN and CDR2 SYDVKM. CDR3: CASSFGLAGASDEQYF. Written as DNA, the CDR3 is TGTGCCAGCAGTTTCGGGCTAGCGGGGGCCTCTGATGAGCAGTACTTC.

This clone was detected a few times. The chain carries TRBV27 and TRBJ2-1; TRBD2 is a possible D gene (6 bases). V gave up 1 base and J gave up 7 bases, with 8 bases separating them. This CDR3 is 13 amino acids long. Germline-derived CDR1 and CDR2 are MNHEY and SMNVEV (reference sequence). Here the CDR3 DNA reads TGTGCCAGCAGTTTATATGGGGGGAATGAGCAGTTCTTC. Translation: CASSLYGGNEQFF.

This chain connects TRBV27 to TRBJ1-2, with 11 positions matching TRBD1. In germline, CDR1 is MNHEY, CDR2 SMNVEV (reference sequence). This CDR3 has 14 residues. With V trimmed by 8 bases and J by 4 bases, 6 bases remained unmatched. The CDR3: CASGAGQGGYGYTF. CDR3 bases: TGTGCCAGCGGGGCGGGACAGGGGGGCTATGGCTACACCTTC.

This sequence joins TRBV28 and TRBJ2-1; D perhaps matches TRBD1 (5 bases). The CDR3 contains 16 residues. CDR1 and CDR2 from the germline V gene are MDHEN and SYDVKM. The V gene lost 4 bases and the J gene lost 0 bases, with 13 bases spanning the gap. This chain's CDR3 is CASSSLAGPSYNEQFF. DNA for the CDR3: TGTGCCAGCAGTTCGTTAGCAGGGCCCTCCTACAATGAGCAGTTCTTC.

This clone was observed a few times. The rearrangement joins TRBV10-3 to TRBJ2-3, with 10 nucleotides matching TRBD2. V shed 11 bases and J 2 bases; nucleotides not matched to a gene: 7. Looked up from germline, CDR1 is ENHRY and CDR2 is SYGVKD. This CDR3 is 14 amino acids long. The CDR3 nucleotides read TGTGCCGGGAGAGCGGGAGGGAACACAGATACGCAGTATTTT. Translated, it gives CAGRAGGNTDTQYF.

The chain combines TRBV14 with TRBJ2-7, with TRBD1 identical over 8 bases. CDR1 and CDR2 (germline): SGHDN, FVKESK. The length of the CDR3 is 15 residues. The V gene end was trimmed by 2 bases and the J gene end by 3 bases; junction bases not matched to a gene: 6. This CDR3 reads CASSQRKGQVYEQYF. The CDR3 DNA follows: TGTGCCAGCAGCCAAAGGAAGGGACAGGTCTACGAGCAGTACTTC.

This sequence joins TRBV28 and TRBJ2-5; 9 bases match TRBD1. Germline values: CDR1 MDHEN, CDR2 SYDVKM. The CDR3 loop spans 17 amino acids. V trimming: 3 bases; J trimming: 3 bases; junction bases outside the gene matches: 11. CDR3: CASSFLTGTGSEETQYF. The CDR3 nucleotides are TGTGCCAGCAGTTTCCTAACCGGGACAGGGAGTGAAGAGACCCAGTACTTC.

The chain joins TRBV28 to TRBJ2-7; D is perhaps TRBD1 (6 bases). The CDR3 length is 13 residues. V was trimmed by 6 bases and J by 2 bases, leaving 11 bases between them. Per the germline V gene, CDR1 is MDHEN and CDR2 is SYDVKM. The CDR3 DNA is TGTGCCAGCAGACACAGGGTCACCTACGAGCAGTACTTC. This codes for CASRHRVTYEQYF.

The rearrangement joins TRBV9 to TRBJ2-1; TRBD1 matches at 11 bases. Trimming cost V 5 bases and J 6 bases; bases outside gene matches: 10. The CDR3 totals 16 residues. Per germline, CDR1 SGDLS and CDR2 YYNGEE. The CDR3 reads CASSLPGDRGSNEQFF. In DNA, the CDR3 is TGTGCCAGCAGTCTCCCCGGGGACAGGGGGTCCAATGAGCAGTTCTTC.

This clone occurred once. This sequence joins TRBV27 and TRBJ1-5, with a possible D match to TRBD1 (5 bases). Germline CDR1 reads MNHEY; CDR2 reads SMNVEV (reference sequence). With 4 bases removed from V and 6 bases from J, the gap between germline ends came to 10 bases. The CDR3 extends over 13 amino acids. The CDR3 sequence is CASSSGGLQPQHF. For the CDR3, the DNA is TGTGCCAGCAGTTCCGGGGGTCTTCAGCCCCAGCATTTT.

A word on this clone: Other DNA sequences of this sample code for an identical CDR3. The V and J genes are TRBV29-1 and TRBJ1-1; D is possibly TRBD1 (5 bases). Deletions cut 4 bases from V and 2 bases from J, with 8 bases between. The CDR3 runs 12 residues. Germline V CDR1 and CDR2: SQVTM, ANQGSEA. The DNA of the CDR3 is TGCAGCGTTGCAGGGCTTAACACTGAAGCTTTCTTT. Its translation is CSVAGLNTEAFF.

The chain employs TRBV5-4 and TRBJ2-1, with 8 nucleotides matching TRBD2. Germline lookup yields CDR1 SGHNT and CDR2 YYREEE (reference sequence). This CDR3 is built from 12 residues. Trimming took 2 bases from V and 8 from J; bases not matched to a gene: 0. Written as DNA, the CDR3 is TGTGCCAGCAGCTTCGGGGGGGATGAGCAGTTCTTC. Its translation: CASSFGGDEQFF.

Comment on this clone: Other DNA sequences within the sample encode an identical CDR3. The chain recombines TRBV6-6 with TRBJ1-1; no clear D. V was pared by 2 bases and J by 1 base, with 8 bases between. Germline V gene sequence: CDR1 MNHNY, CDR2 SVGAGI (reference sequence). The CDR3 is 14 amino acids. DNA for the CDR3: TGTGCCAGCAGTTACCGCCAGGAGAACACTGAAGCTTTCTTT. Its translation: CASSYRQENTEAFF.

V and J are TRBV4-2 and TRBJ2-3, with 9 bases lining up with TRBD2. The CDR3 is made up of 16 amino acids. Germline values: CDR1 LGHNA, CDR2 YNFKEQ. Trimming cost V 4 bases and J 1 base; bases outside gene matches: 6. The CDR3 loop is CASSRGLASGTDTQYF. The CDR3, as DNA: TGTGCCAGCAGCCGAGGACTAGCGTCAGGCACAGATACGCAGTATTTT.

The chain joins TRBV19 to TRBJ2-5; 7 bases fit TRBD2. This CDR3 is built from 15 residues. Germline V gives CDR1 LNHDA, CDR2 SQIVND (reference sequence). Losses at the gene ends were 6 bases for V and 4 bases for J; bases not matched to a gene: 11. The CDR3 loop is CASSPLADLRETQYF. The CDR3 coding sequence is TGTGCCAGTAGCCCCCTAGCGGACCTCAGAGAGACCCAGTACTTC.

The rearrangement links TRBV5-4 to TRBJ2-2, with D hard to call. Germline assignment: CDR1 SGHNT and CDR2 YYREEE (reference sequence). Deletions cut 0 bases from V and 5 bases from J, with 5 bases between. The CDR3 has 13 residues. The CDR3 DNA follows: TGTGCCAGCAGCTTGGAGCCAACCGGGGAGCTGTTTTTT. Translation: CASSLEPTGELFF. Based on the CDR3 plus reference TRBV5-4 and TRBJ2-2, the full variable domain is ETGVTQSPTHLIKTRGQQVTLRCSSQSGHNTVSWYQQALGQGPQFIFQYYREEENGRGNFPPRFSGLQFPNYSSELNVNALELDDSALYLCASSLEPTGELFFGEGSRLTVL.

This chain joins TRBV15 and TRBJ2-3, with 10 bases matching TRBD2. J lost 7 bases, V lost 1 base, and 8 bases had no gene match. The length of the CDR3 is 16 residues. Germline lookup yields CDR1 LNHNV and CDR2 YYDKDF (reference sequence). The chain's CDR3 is CATSRASGGAFNTQYF. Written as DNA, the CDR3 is TGTGCCACCAGCAGAGCTAGCGGGGGCGCTTTTAATACGCAGTATTTT.

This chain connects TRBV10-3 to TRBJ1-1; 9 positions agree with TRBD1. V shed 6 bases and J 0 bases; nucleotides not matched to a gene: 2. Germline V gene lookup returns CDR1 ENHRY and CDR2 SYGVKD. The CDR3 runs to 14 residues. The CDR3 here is CAISGQGMNTEAFF. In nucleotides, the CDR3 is TGTGCCATCAGCGGACAGGGGATGAACACTGAAGCTTTCTTT.

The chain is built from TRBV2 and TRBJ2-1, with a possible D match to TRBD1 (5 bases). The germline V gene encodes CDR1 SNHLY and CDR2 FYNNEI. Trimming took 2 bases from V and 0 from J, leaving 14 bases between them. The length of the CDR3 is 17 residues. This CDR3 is CASSERQTSSSYNEQFF. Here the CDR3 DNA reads TGTGCCAGCAGTGAAAGACAGACCTCGAGCTCCTACAATGAGCAGTTCTTC.

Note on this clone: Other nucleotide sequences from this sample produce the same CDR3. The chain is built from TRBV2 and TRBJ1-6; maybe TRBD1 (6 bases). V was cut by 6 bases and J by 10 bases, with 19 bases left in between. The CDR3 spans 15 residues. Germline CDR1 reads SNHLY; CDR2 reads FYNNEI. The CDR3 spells CASRGHMMPDSPLHF. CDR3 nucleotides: TGTGCCAGCAGGGGACATATGATGCCGGACTCACCCCTCCACTTT.

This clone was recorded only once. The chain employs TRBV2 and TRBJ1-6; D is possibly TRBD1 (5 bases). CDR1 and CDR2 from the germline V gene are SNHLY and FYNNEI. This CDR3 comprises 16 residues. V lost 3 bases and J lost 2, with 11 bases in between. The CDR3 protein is CASSEVAGAYNSPLHF. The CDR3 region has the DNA TGTGCCAGCAGTGAGGTGGCGGGGGCCTATAATTCACCCCTCCACTTT.

In nucleotides, the CDR3 is TGTGCCAGCAGCTTCACTGCCCTGTTCGGGAGGGCCGCAGATACGCAGTATTTT. Translating it yields CASSFTALFGRAADTQYF. The chain employs TRBV7-9 and TRBJ2-3; 8 bases fit TRBD2. Germline V gene sequence: CDR1 SEHNR, CDR2 FQNEAQ (reference sequence). With 3 bases clipped from V and 4 bases from J, the junction kept 15 bases outside the gene matches. The CDR3 length is 18 residues.

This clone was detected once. In DNA, the CDR3 is TGTGCCAGCAGCCGGTATAGACAGGGTGATGGCTACACCTTC. Its translation is CASSRYRQGDGYTF. The gene calls are TRBV6-5 and TRBJ1-2; TRBD1 matches at 7 bases. V lost 6 bases and J lost 6; bases outside the gene matches: 10. Germline lookup yields CDR1 MNHEY and CDR2 SVGAGI. This CDR3 has 14 residues.

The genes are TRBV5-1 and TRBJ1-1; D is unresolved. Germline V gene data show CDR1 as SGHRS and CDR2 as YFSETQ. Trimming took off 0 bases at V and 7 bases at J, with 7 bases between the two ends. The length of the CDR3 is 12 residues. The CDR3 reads CASSLGASEAFF. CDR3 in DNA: TGCGCCAGCAGCTTGGGGGCCAGTGAAGCTTTCTTT.